A selection of T cell receptor beta chains follows, all from one sample in a study of metastatic and nonmetastatic thyroid tumors. MiXCR reprocessed the PCR reads for TCRdb. The profile shows about 33,000 clones, roughly 19% of them singletons. Sequenced sample: blood. These TCRs come from a male donor with papillary thyroid cancer or a benign thyroid nodule (not recorded which). Some clones in this sample may be carry-over from other donors' samples. CDR3s include the opening cysteine and the closing phenylalanine or tryptophan. The D gene is left open where the match is weak. For some rows the clone size is stated as once, few or many, or as a class when expanded; others skip it.

clone size,D gene,V gene,J gene,CDR3 protein,CDR3 DNA
NA,TRBD1,TRBV20-1,TRBJ1-1,CSARDRGRNTEAFF,TGCAGTGCAAGGGACAGGGGGAGGAACACTGAAGCTTTCTTT
many,NA,TRBV11-2,TRBJ2-5,CASSSDIIQETQYF,TGTGCCAGCAGCTCCGACATTATCCAAGAGACCCAGTACTTC
many,NA,TRBV20-1,TRBJ1-1,CSGFVVTEAFF,TGCAGCGGATTTGTTGTCACTGAAGCTTTCTTT
many,NA,TRBV20-1,TRBJ2-7,CSANRQAHEQYF,TGCAGTGCTAACAGGCAAGCCCACGAGCAGTACTTC
NA,TRBD2,TRBV6-9,TRBJ2-7,CASSTLRTAGGLGQYF,TGTGCCAGCAGTACACTTCGAACGGCGGGGGGCCTAGGGCAGTACTTC
many,NA,TRBV18,TRBJ2-5,CASSLLPQETQYF,TGTGCCAGCTCACTCTTACCCCAAGAGACCCAGTACTTC
few,NA,TRBV10-1,TRBJ2-2,CASRGINTGELFF,TGCGCCAGCAGGGGGATTAACACTGGGGAGCTGTTTTTT
medium-sized,NA,TRBV6-1,TRBJ1-2,CASKGLANYGYTF,TGTGCCAGTAAGGGACTAGCTAACTATGGCTACACCTTC
medium-sized,TRBD1,TRBV28,TRBJ1-2,CASSFRDRVSVGYTF,TGTGCCAGCAGTTTTCGGGACAGGGTTTCAGTTGGCTACACCTTC
many,TRBD2,TRBV6-4,TRBJ2-1,CASRHPPHPGLEGDEQFF,TGTGCCAGCAGACACCCTCCGCATCCGGGACTAGAGGGCGATGAGCAGTTCTTC
few,TRBD1,TRBV15,TRBJ1-3,CSIAGTGSTQNTIYF,TGTTCCATCGCCGGGACAGGCTCGACCCAGAACACCATATATTTT
NA,NA,TRBV19,TRBJ2-5,CASSITAAAGWETQYF,TGTGCCAGTAGCATAACGGCCGCGGCGGGTTGGGAGACCCAGTACTTC
many,NA,TRBV19,TRBJ1-1,CASRKGNTEAFF,TGTGCCAGTAGAAAGGGGAACACTGAAGCTTTCTTT
many,NA,TRBV20-1,TRBJ2-3,CSARVHPDTQYF,TGCAGTGCTAGAGTTCACCCAGATACGCAGTATTTT
few,NA,TRBV12-3/TRBV12-4,TRBJ1-2,CASSLARIYGYTF,TGTGCCAGCAGTTTAGCCCGGATCTATGGCTACACCTTC
few,NA,TRBV5-4,TRBJ2-3,CASSLTRGYPDTQYF,TGTGCCAGCAGCTTAACGCGGGGTTACCCAGATACGCAGTATTTT
many,TRBD1,TRBV11-2,TRBJ2-5,CASSYRQGKSETQYF,TGTGCCAGCAGCTATCGACAGGGTAAATCGGAGACCCAGTACTTC
NA,NA,TRBV11-1,TRBJ1-6,CASSLRNSPLHF,TGTGCCAGCAGCTTGCGAAATTCACCCCTCCACTTT
few,TRBD1,TRBV19,TRBJ2-7,CASSIAPRGRSEQYF,TGTGCCAGTAGTATAGCCCCCAGGGGGCGAAGCGAGCAGTACTTC
many,NA,TRBV19,TRBJ1-5,CASSTRRQTDGPQHF,TGTGCCAGTAGTACTCGTCGACAGACCGATGGGCCCCAGCATTTT
many,NA,TRBV19,TRBJ1-1,CASSIGTPNTEAFF,TGTGCCAGTAGTATTGGGACACCAAACACTGAAGCTTTCTTT
many,NA,TRBV7-9,TRBJ2-7,CASLPIEGGYEQYF,TGTGCCAGCTTACCGATAGAGGGGGGATACGAGCAGTACTTC
many,NA,TRBV20-1,TRBJ2-7,CSASPRRPARGEQYF,TGCAGTGCTAGCCCCCGGAGGCCAGCGCGAGGCGAGCAGTACTTC
many,NA,TRBV28,TRBJ1-4,CASSLQGTATNEKLFF,TGTGCCAGCAGTTTACAGGGGACCGCAACTAATGAAAAACTGTTTTTT
many,NA,TRBV9,TRBJ2-1,CASSVGGGERAYYNEQFF,TGTGCCAGCAGCGTAGGAGGGGGGGAACGGGCCTACTACAATGAGCAGTTCTTC
medium-sized,TRBD1,TRBV28,TRBJ2-7,CASNGIYTGGSYEQYF,TGTGCCAGCAATGGGATCTATACAGGGGGCTCCTACGAGCAGTACTTC
many,TRBD2,TRBV20-1,TRBJ2-3,CSAPNSGTSTDTQYF,TGCAGTGCTCCGAACAGCGGGACTAGCACAGATACGCAGTATTTT
many,TRBD1,TRBV9,TRBJ1-2,CASSARTGLPGGYTF,TGTGCCAGCAGCGCCCGGACAGGGCTCCCTGGTGGCTACACCTTC
many,NA,TRBV5-4,TRBJ1-3,CATQDPRESSGNTIYF,TGTGCCACGCAAGACCCCCGGGAGAGCTCCGGAAACACCATATATTTT
NA,TRBD2,TRBV5-4,TRBJ2-2,CASSAGLGVGELFF,TGTGCCAGCAGCGCGGGACTAGGGGTCGGGGAGCTGTTTTTT
many,NA,TRBV12-3/TRBV12-4,TRBJ2-2,CASSPRGQALNTGELFF,TGTGCCAGCAGCCCCCGGGGGCAGGCCTTAAACACCGGGGAGCTGTTTTTT
medium-sized,TRBD2,TRBV6-1,TRBJ2-7,CASTRGAGFLYF,TGTGCCAGCACCCGAGGAGCGGGGTTTCTGTACTTC
NA,NA,TRBV6-2/TRBV6-3,TRBJ2-6,CASSSLDGPSEDNVLTF,TGTGCCAGCAGTTCTCTGGACGGGCCCTCTGAGGACAACGTCCTGACTTTC
many,NA,TRBV5-4,TRBJ2-5,CASSLAAVETQYF,TGTGCCAGCAGCTTGGCCGCGGTCGAGACCCAGTACTTC
medium-sized,NA,TRBV12-3/TRBV12-4,TRBJ1-2,CASSFSGGNYGYTF,TGTGCCAGCAGTTTCAGCGGCGGTAACTATGGCTACACCTTC
NA,TRBD2,TRBV11-1,TRBJ2-7,CASSLDPGLATYEQYF,TGTGCCAGCAGCTTAGACCCGGGACTAGCGACCTACGAGCAGTACTTC
few,NA,TRBV19,TRBJ2-7,CASRGGGMHEQYF,TGTGCCAGTAGGGGAGGGGGCATGCACGAGCAGTACTTC
many,TRBD2,TRBV24-1,TRBJ2-2,CATSDTPVGRDPGELFF,TGTGCCACCAGTGACACACCGGTAGGGAGGGATCCCGGGGAGCTGTTTTTT
once,NA,TRBV7-2,TRBJ2-2,CASSLAPGTTGGQLFF,TGTGCCAGCAGCTTAGCTCCCGGGACCACCGGTGGGCAGCTGTTTTTT
few,NA,TRBV28,TRBJ1-6,CASRGGRAYNSPLHF,TGTGCCAGCAGGGGGGGAAGGGCCTATAATTCACCCCTCCACTTT
few,TRBD1,TRBV27,TRBJ1-5,CASRPRQGLGNQPQHF,TGTGCCAGCAGACCTAGACAGGGGCTGGGCAATCAGCCCCAGCATTTT
NA,TRBD1,TRBV28,TRBJ1-5,CASSLSGQGVTQHF,TGTGCCAGCAGTTTATCGGGACAGGGGGTGACCCAGCATTTT
few,NA,TRBV25-1,TRBJ2-1,CASSVHTNEQFF,TGTGCCAGCAGTGTACATACAAATGAGCAGTTCTTC
many,NA,TRBV5-8,TRBJ1-3,CASSLNWGTGNTIYF,TGTGCCAGCAGCTTGAATTGGGGGACTGGAAACACCATATATTTT
medium-sized,TRBD1,TRBV27,TRBJ1-2,CASSSRDSYGYTF,TGTGCCAGCAGTTCCCGGGACAGCTATGGCTACACCTTC
NA,NA,TRBV10-3,TRBJ1-2,CAISESQLSNYGYTF,TGTGCCATCAGTGAGTCTCAGTTGTCTAACTATGGCTACACCTTC
many,NA,TRBV25-1,TRBJ2-3,CASSEFGSRSGDTQYF,TGTGCCAGCAGTGAGTTTGGCTCCCGGAGTGGGGATACGCAGTATTTT
many,NA,TRBV4-2,TRBJ1-4,CASSPTGPGEKLFF,TGTGCCAGCAGCCCGACAGGTCCGGGGGAAAAACTGTTTTTT
many,NA,TRBV20-1,TRBJ2-3,CSAPSRDADTQYF,TGCAGTGCTCCCTCGCGGGATGCAGATACGCAGTATTTT
NA,NA,TRBV13,TRBJ1-3,CASSPIHGEFGNTIYF,TGTGCCAGCAGCCCGATTCACGGGGAATTCGGAAACACCATATATTTT
many,NA,TRBV19,TRBJ1-5,CASSNSPGSRNQPQHF,TGTGCCAGTAGTAATTCCCCAGGGAGCCGCAATCAGCCCCAGCATTTT
many,TRBD2,TRBV11-2,TRBJ2-1,CASSLEGGGALYEQFF,TGTGCCAGCAGCTTAGAGGGCGGGGGGGCATTATATGAGCAGTTCTTC
medium-sized,TRBD2,TRBV6-4,TRBJ2-3,CASSPEAGGSDTQYF,TGTGCCAGCAGCCCGGAAGCGGGGGGCTCAGATACGCAGTATTTT
many,TRBD2,TRBV24-1,TRBJ2-2,CATSDLQGTGGAVTGELFF,TGTGCCACCAGTGATTTGCAAGGAACGGGAGGCGCGGTCACCGGGGAGCTGTTTTTT
many,NA,TRBV6-1,TRBJ1-1,CASSPIETGNTEAFF,TGTGCCAGCAGCCCTATAGAAACAGGGAACACTGAAGCTTTCTTT
few,NA,TRBV5-1,TRBJ1-1,CASSLSWFGNTEAFF,TGCGCCAGCAGCTTGTCGTGGTTCGGGAACACTGAAGCTTTCTTT
few,NA,TRBV6-2/TRBV6-3,TRBJ1-5,CASSYLSANHPQHF,TGTGCCAGCAGTTACCTGTCTGCCAATCATCCCCAGCATTTT